Listed below are T cell receptor beta chains from one sample, sequenced in a study of cytomegalovirus exposure and HLA in healthy donors. Assay: immunoSEQ multiplex PCR; the TCRdb copy retains only in-frame clones and omits some. The sample records some 150,000 clones, roughly 70% being singletons. The sequencing sample was made of PBMCs. The receptors were gathered from a man in his fifties in good health and CMV-seropositive. The CDR3 runs from the conserved cysteine through the conserved F or W. Each record gives: D gene, CDR3 length, J gene, V gene, clone size, CDR3 protein, CDR3 DNA. The D gene is left open where the match is weak. A row's size may be missing; if present it is once, few, many or a size class.

D: TRBD1; length: 15; J: TRBJ1-5; V: TRBV2; size: NA; CDR3: CASSGGTGVNQPQHF; DNA: TGTGCCAGCAGTGGGGGGACAGGGGTTAACCAGCCCCAGCATTTT
D: NA; length: 14; J: TRBJ1-2; V: TRBV9; size: few; CDR3: CASNKGGQPYGYTF; DNA: TGTGCCAGCAATAAAGGGGGTCAACCCTATGGCTACACCTTC
D: NA; length: 14; J: TRBJ1-2; V: TRBV7-2; size: NA; CDR3: CASSSQGMGYGYTF; DNA: TGTGCCAGCAGCTCGCAGGGGATGGGCTATGGCTACACCTTC
D: TRBD2; length: 15; J: TRBJ2-1; V: TRBV29-1; size: NA; CDR3: CSATTSGRAINEQFF; DNA: TGCAGCGCCACGACTAGCGGGAGGGCCATCAATGAGCAGTTCTTC
D: NA; length: 13; J: TRBJ1-2; V: TRBV25-1; size: NA; CDR3: CASSAWTAAGYTF; DNA: TGTGCCAGCAGCGCTTGGACAGCGGCCGGCTACACCTTC
D: NA; length: 15; J: TRBJ2-2; V: TRBV5-6; size: NA; CDR3: CASSLRAGRTGELFF; DNA: TGTGCCAGCAGCTTGCGGGCAGGGAGGACCGGGGAGCTGTTTTTT
D: NA; length: 14; J: TRBJ1-1; V: TRBV2; size: few; CDR3: CASSEGTANTEAFF; DNA: TGTGCCAGCAGTGAAGGGACAGCAAACACTGAAGCTTTCTTT
D: NA; length: 15; J: TRBJ2-7; V: TRBV15; size: once; CDR3: CATSRVSGASYEQYF; DNA: TGTGCCACCAGCAGAGTTTCAGGGGCATCCTACGAGCAGTACTTC
D: NA; length: 14; J: TRBJ1-1; V: TRBV27; size: NA; CDR3: CASRQDRRGTEAFF; DNA: TGTGCCAGCAGACAGGACCGGAGGGGAACTGAAGCTTTCTTT
D: TRBD1; length: 16; J: TRBJ1-1; V: TRBV27; size: few; CDR3: CASTKNLGTGDTEAFF; DNA: TGTGCCAGCACCAAAAACCTGGGGACAGGGGACACTGAAGCTTTCTTT
D: TRBD1; length: 17; J: TRBJ2-2; V: TRBV27; size: once; CDR3: CASSLSPLRTGAGELFF; DNA: TGTGCCAGCAGTTTATCGCCCCTGAGGACAGGGGCCGGGGAGCTGTTTTTT
D: TRBD1; length: 14; J: TRBJ2-7; V: TRBV5-1; size: NA; CDR3: CASSSGQGLGEQYF; DNA: TGCGCCAGCAGCTCAGGACAGGGGCTAGGAGAGCAGTACTTC
D: TRBD2; length: 12; J: TRBJ2-1; V: TRBV2; size: NA; CDR3: CASSGGGSGSFF; DNA: TGTGCCAGCTCAGGCGGGGGGTCAGGCTCATTCTTC
D: TRBD2; length: 15; J: TRBJ2-5; V: TRBV5-1; size: few; CDR3: CASSFTGGRGETQYF; DNA: TGCGCCAGCAGCTTTACGGGGGGACGGGGAGAGACCCAGTACTTC
D: TRBD1; length: 15; J: TRBJ2-7; V: TRBV7-9; size: NA; CDR3: CASSSRTGSSYEQYF; DNA: TGTGCCAGCAGCTCCCGGACAGGGAGCTCCTACGAGCAGTACTTC
D: NA; length: 15; J: TRBJ1-1; V: TRBV7-9; size: NA; CDR3: CATDLWNRGNTEAFF; DNA: TGTGCCACCGACCTCTGGAACCGGGGTAACACTGAAGCTTTCTTT
D: NA; length: 13; J: TRBJ2-1; V: TRBV6-4; size: NA; CDR3: CASSDRDYNEQFF; DNA: TGTGCCAGCAGTGACCGGGACTACAATGAGCAGTTCTTC
D: NA; length: 15; J: TRBJ2-1; V: TRBV6-5; size: NA; CDR3: CASTLGGGPYNEQFF; DNA: TGTGCCAGCACCCTAGGGGGGGGGCCCTACAATGAGCAGTTCTTC
D: NA; length: 13; J: TRBJ1-1; V: TRBV19; size: NA; CDR3: CASSLRQATEAFF; DNA: TGTGCCAGTAGTCTCCGACAGGCCACTGAAGCTTTCTTT
D: NA; length: 15; J: TRBJ2-1; V: TRBV5-1; size: NA; CDR3: CASSFLQGQKNEQFF; DNA: TGCGCCAGCAGCTTCCTGCAGGGACAAAAGAATGAGCAGTTCTTC
D: TRBD1; length: 16; J: TRBJ2-5; V: TRBV5-4; size: NA; CDR3: CASSLGGQGPKETQYF; DNA: TGTGCCAGCAGCTTAGGCGGACAGGGGCCAAAAGAGACCCAGTACTTC
D: NA; length: 14; J: TRBJ2-1; V: TRBV7-8; size: few; CDR3: CASSEDSYYNEQFF; DNA: TGTGCCAGCAGCGAGGACAGTTATTACAATGAGCAGTTCTTC